Described below is a single T cell receptor beta chain sequence and its context. This sample is part of a study of response to subunit inactivated influenza vaccine. CDR1 and CDR2 (germline): DFQATT, SNEGSKA (reference sequence). The CDR3 has 16 residues. Trimming stripped 2 bases from V and 7 bases from J, with 21 bases between. TCRdb redid the calling of the RT-PCR reads with MiXCR, one entry per CDR3 protein. This table has some 550,000 distinct CDR3 sequences, roughly 23% appearing once. This sample also appeared in a second study, on T cells expressing NK-cell markers. This second study notes: The authors made TCR beta cDNA libraries by 5'RACE template switching. This switching added a universal primer site and UMIs. With respect to HCMV, seven of the eight sequenced donors were seropositive, and one was seronegative. Several of the experiments relied on an anti-gamma-delta TCR antibody so that only alpha-beta TCR T cells were sorted. The same clonotypes also predominated in the CD3+CD56-NKG2C+ fraction of a few donors.

The V gene is TRBV20-1, the J gene TRBJ2-1; a possible D gene is TRBD2 (5 bases). This TCR was sampled from a man over 45 who received an inactivated influenza vaccine. The source material was CD4+ T cells sorted from PBMCs, sampled approximately 13 days after vaccination. CDR3 bases: TGCAGTGCTAGATTGCCTATGTGGGGTAGAGGGAATGAGCAGTTCTTC. Translating it yields CSARLPMWGRGNEQFF.